The rows below give T cell receptor beta chains drawn from one sample of a study of tumor-infiltrating lymphocytes in primary liver carcinoma. Via MiXCR, TCRdb re-called the multiplex PCR reads, giving one row per CDR3 protein. Here the sample spans 90,000 to 100,000 distinct CDR3 sequences, approximately 68% being singletons. The specimen sequenced was liver tumor tissue from sampling region 5. These receptors were obtained from a woman aged 55-70 years with primary liver carcinoma and hepatitis B virus infection. CDR3s include the opening cysteine and the closing phenylalanine or tryptophan. A D gene is named only where the DNA matches it firmly. Clone size is given for some rows only: seen once, a few or many times, or a class if the clone is expanded.

CDR3aa: CASCSSSGNYEQYF
CDR3nt: TGTGCCAGCTGCTCGAGTAGCGGGAACTACGAGCAGTACTTC
v_gene: TRBV11-1
abundance: few
j_gene: TRBJ2-7
d_gene: TRBD2

CDR3aa: CVSSSTRLQGADTLYF
CDR3nt: TGTGTCAGCAGCTCAACCCGGTTACAAGGGGCAGATACGCTGTATTTT
v_gene: TRBV11-2
abundance: .
j_gene: TRBJ2-3
d_gene: .

CDR3aa: CASSTYHTSTNEKLFF
CDR3nt: TGTGCCAGTAGTACTTATCACACCTCAACTAATGAAAAACTGTTTTTT
v_gene: TRBV19
abundance: .
j_gene: TRBJ1-4
d_gene: .

CDR3aa: CASSSQGAFYEQYF
CDR3nt: TGTGCCAGCAGCTCACAGGGGGCGTTCTACGAGCAGTACTTC
v_gene: TRBV7-9
abundance: many
j_gene: TRBJ2-7
d_gene: TRBD1

CDR3aa: CAWSLRTSGSTRELFF
CDR3nt: TGTGCCTGGAGTCTTAGGACTAGCGGGAGCACCCGGGAGCTGTTTTTT
v_gene: TRBV30
abundance: .
j_gene: TRBJ2-2
d_gene: TRBD2

CDR3aa: CASSRRGADGYTF
CDR3nt: TGTGCCAGCAGTCGAAGGGGAGCGGATGGCTACACCTTC
v_gene: TRBV2
abundance: few
j_gene: TRBJ1-2
d_gene: .

CDR3aa: CASSLGLAGGNTGELFF
CDR3nt: TGTGCCAGCAGCTTAGGGTTAGCGGGAGGTAACACCGGGGAGCTGTTTTTT
v_gene: TRBV11-1
abundance: many
j_gene: TRBJ2-2
d_gene: TRBD2

CDR3aa: CVSSPGQGEYGYTF
CDR3nt: TGTGTCAGCAGCCCGGGGCAGGGAGAATATGGCTACACCTTC
v_gene: TRBV11-3
abundance: .
j_gene: TRBJ1-2
d_gene: .

CDR3aa: CASSLRSYYNSPLHF
CDR3nt: TGTGCTAGCAGCCTACGAAGCTACTATAATTCACCCCTCCACTTT
v_gene: TRBV16
abundance: .
j_gene: TRBJ1-6
d_gene: .

CDR3aa: CASRYQGQHGSGNTIYF
CDR3nt: TGTGCCAGCAGATATCAGGGTCAACATGGCTCTGGAAACACCATATATTTT
v_gene: TRBV7-2
abundance: .
j_gene: TRBJ1-3
d_gene: .

CDR3aa: CASSSKGQNTGELFF
CDR3nt: TGTGCCAGCAGCTCAAAGGGACAAAACACCGGGGAGCTGTTTTTT
v_gene: TRBV11-2
abundance: .
j_gene: TRBJ2-2
d_gene: .

CDR3aa: CATLGAFEQYF
CDR3nt: TGTGCCACACTGGGGGCATTCGAGCAGTACTTC
v_gene: TRBV28
abundance: .
j_gene: TRBJ2-7
d_gene: .

CDR3aa: CAGSDGSNKYF
CDR3nt: TGTGCCGGCAGTGATGGGTCAAACAAGTACTTC
v_gene: TRBV2
abundance: once
j_gene: TRBJ2-4
d_gene: .

CDR3aa: CSVHSVGQGTEAFF
CDR3nt: TGCAGCGTTCATTCGGTGGGACAGGGCACTGAAGCTTTCTTT
v_gene: TRBV29-1
abundance: many
j_gene: TRBJ1-1
d_gene: TRBD1

CDR3aa: CTSSFGGTPEAFF
CDR3nt: TGTACCAGCAGTTTCGGGGGGACCCCCGAAGCTTTCTTT
v_gene: TRBV28
abundance: .
j_gene: TRBJ1-1
d_gene: .

CDR3aa: CASSLSRVSYEQCF
CDR3nt: TGTGCCAGCAGCTTATCGAGAGTATCCTACGAGCAGTGCTTC
v_gene: TRBV11-2
abundance: .
j_gene: TRBJ2-7
d_gene: .

CDR3aa: CAIRTGGTGGYTF
CDR3nt: TGTGCCATCAGGACAGGGGGAACGGGTGGCTACACCTTC
v_gene: TRBV10-3
abundance: many
j_gene: TRBJ1-2
d_gene: TRBD1

CDR3aa: CASSLGANQPQHF
CDR3nt: TGTGCCAGCAGCTTAGGGGCTAATCAGCCCCAGCATTTT
v_gene: TRBV7-8
abundance: many
j_gene: TRBJ1-5
d_gene: .

CDR3aa: CASGLAQPGYNEQFF
CDR3nt: TGTGCTAGTGGTTTGGCACAGCCCGGTTACAATGAGCAGTTCTTC
v_gene: TRBV12-5
abundance: many
j_gene: TRBJ2-1
d_gene: .

CDR3aa: CASSQTREGYTF
CDR3nt: TGTGCCAGCTCCCAGACGAGGGAGGGCTACACCTTC
v_gene: TRBV6-6
abundance: many
j_gene: TRBJ1-2
d_gene: .

CDR3aa: CSAGTTGELFF
CDR3nt: TGCAGCGCTGGGACTACCGGGGAGCTGTTTTTT
v_gene: TRBV29-1
abundance: many
j_gene: TRBJ2-2
d_gene: .

CDR3aa: CASSLLGLAEIGELFF
CDR3nt: TGTGCCAGCAGCTTATTGGGCCTAGCGGAAATCGGGGAGCTGTTTTTT
v_gene: TRBV7-2
abundance: few
j_gene: TRBJ2-2
d_gene: TRBD2

CDR3aa: CASSLDSQAYKQYF
CDR3nt: TGCGCCAGCAGCTTGGACAGCCAAGCATACAAGCAGTACTTC
v_gene: TRBV5-1
abundance: .
j_gene: TRBJ2-7
d_gene: .

CDR3aa: CASVVSGANVLTF
CDR3nt: TGTGCCAGTGTGGTTTCTGGGGCCAACGTCCTGACTTTC
v_gene: TRBV28
abundance: .
j_gene: TRBJ2-6
d_gene: .

CDR3aa: CASRDTSDYEQYF
CDR3nt: TGTGCCAGCAGGGATACTAGCGACTACGAGCAGTACTTC
v_gene: TRBV6-6
abundance: many
j_gene: TRBJ2-7
d_gene: TRBD2

CDR3aa: CASSLADMQYF
CDR3nt: TGTGCCAGCAGCTTGGCAGATATGCAGTATTTT
v_gene: TRBV5-4
abundance: few
j_gene: TRBJ2-3
d_gene: .

CDR3aa: CASSLTPRGQNEKLFF
CDR3nt: TGTGCCAGCAGCCTCACCCCGAGGGGGCAGAATGAAAAACTGTTTTTT
v_gene: TRBV7-8
abundance: many
j_gene: TRBJ1-4
d_gene: TRBD1

CDR3aa: CDCSQPGRTQYF
CDR3nt: TGTGACTGCAGCCAACCGGGTAGGACGCAGTATTTT
v_gene: TRBV14
abundance: once
j_gene: TRBJ2-3
d_gene: .

CDR3aa: CASSVRAGGLGMETQYF
CDR3nt: TGCGCCAGCAGTGTTCGAGCGGGAGGGCTAGGCATGGAGACCCAGTACTTC
v_gene: TRBV6-1
abundance: .
j_gene: TRBJ2-5
d_gene: TRBD2

CDR3aa: CSAREDRGTNYGYTF
CDR3nt: TGCAGTGCTAGAGAGGACAGGGGGACTAACTATGGCTACACCTTC
v_gene: TRBV20-1
abundance: .
j_gene: TRBJ1-2
d_gene: TRBD1

CDR3aa: CASSLSLWGASTGELFF
CDR3nt: TGTGCCAGCAGCTTATCCCTGTGGGGGGCGAGCACAGGGGAGCTGTTTTTT
v_gene: TRBV11-2
abundance: .
j_gene: TRBJ2-2
d_gene: .

CDR3aa: CASSLGLAGLSYNEQFF
CDR3nt: TGTGCCAGCAGCTTAGGGCTCGCCGGGCTTTCCTACAATGAACAGTTCTTC
v_gene: TRBV11-3
abundance: .
j_gene: TRBJ2-1
d_gene: .

CDR3aa: CASSLGVVGVADTQYF
CDR3nt: TGTGCCAGCAGCTTGGGCGTTGTGGGAGTGGCCGATACCCAGTATTTT
v_gene: TRBV5-5
abundance: .
j_gene: TRBJ2-3
d_gene: .

CDR3aa: CSESGAVGETQYF
CDR3nt: TGCAGCGAGTCAGGAGCCGTCGGAGAGACCCAGTACTTC
v_gene: TRBV29-1
abundance: many
j_gene: TRBJ2-5
d_gene: .

CDR3aa: CSGRTGRLYNERFF
CDR3nt: TGCAGCGGGAGAACAGGGCGACTCTACAATGAGCGGTTCTTC
v_gene: TRBV29-1
abundance: .
j_gene: TRBJ2-1
d_gene: .

CDR3aa: CASSFARSPQLF
CDR3nt: TGTGCCAGCAGCTTCGCCAGGTCGCCCCAGCTTTTT
v_gene: TRBV11-2
abundance: .
j_gene: TRBJ1-5
d_gene: .

CDR3aa: CASGLESGGEAFF
CDR3nt: TGTGCCAGCGGCTTAGAGTCTGGGGGTGAAGCTTTCTTT
v_gene: TRBV11-2
abundance: .
j_gene: TRBJ1-1
d_gene: .

CDR3aa: CANSLVGQGGYAF
CDR3nt: TGTGCCAACAGCTTAGTAGGGCAGGGTGGCTACGCCTTC
v_gene: TRBV11-2
abundance: .
j_gene: TRBJ1-2
d_gene: .

CDR3aa: CASSFGGRSSGADVLTF
CDR3nt: TGTGCCAGCAGCTTTGGGGGAAGGAGCTCTGGGGCCGACGTCCTGACTTTC
v_gene: TRBV5-4
abundance: .
j_gene: TRBJ2-6
d_gene: .

CDR3aa: CAITRQGSGANVLTF
CDR3nt: TGTGCCATCACCAGACAGGGCTCTGGGGCCAACGTCCTGACTTTC
v_gene: TRBV7-8
abundance: many
j_gene: TRBJ2-6
d_gene: TRBD1